This T cell receptor (beta chain) is from a study of sequential checkpoint blockade in melanoma. Study-wide background: Maintenance nivolumab came after either treatment sequence.

Noted treatment: randomized to nivolumab then ipilimumab (arm A) or the reverse (arm B). As concerns this clone: Its ends do not fully match the called genes, so a read error is possible.

The CDR3 totals 15 residues. Germline V CDR1 and CDR2: MNHGY, SAAAGT. The table came from immunoSEQ multiplex PCR; TCRdb's copy has only in-frame clones and leaves some out. The data contain about 18,000 clones, 26% of them seen just once; the ten biggest clones take up 5.5% to 8%. The material sequenced was tumor tissue (inferred from file names), taken from a patient given nivolumab and ipilimumab in sequence. This chain links TRBV6-8 with TRBJ2-1; 8 bases fit TRBD2. The receptor was derived from a human donor with melanoma. The CDR3 is CASSDSGGPYNEQFF. DNA for the CDR3: TGTGCCAGCAGTGACTCGGGGGGGCCGTACAATGAGCAGTTCTTC.